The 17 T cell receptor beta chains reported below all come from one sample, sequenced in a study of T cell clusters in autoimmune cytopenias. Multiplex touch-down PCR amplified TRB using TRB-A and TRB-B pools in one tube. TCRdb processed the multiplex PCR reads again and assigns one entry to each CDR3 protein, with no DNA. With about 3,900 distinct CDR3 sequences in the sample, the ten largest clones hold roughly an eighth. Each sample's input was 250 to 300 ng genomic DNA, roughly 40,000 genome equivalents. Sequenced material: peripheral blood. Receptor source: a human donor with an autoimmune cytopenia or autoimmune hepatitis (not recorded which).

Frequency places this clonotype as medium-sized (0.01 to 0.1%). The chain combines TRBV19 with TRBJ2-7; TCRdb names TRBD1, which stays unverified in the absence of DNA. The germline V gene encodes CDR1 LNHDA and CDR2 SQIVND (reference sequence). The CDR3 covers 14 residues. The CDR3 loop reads CASSMVQGVTEQYF.

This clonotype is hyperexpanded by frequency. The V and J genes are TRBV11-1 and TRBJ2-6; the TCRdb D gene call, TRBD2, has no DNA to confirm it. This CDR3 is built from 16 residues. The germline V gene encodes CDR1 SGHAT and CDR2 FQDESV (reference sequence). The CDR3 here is CASSSGSGLRANVLTF.

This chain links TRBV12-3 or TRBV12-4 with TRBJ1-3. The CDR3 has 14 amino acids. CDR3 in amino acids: CASSVPSSGNTIYF.

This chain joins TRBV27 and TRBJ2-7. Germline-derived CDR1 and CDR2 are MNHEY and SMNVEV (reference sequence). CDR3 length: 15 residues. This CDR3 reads CASSFRGISPYEQYF.

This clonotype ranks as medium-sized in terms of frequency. The CDR3 spells CAWSNRPLITDTQYF. The chain carries TRBV30 and TRBJ2-3; TCRdb designates TRBD1, a call that cannot be tested without DNA. This CDR3 is 15 amino acids long. Germline V gene lookup returns CDR1 GTSNPN and CDR2 SVGIG (reference sequence).

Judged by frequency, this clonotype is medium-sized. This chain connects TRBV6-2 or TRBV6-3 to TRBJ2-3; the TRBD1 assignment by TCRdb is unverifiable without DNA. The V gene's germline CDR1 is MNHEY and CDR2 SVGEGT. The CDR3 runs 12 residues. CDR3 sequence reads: CAGRNYGGTQYF.

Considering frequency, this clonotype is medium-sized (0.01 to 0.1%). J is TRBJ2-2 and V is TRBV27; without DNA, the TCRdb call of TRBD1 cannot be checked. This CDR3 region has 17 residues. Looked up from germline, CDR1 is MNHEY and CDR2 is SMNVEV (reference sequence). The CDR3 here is CASRQWGGGSNTGELFF.

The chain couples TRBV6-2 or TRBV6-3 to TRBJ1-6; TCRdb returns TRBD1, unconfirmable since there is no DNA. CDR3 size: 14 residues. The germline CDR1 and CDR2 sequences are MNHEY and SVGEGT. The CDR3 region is CASRHGTGNSPLHF.

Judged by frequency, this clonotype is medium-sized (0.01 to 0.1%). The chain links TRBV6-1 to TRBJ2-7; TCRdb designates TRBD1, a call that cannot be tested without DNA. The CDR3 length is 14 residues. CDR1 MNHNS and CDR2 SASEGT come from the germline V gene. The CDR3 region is CASSPGTGEHEQYF.

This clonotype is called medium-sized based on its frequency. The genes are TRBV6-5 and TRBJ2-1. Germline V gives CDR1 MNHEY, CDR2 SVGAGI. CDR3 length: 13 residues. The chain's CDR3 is CASSYSAILEQFF.

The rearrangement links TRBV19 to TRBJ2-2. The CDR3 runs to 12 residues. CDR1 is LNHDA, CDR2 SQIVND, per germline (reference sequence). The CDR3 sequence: CASSLGTGELFF.

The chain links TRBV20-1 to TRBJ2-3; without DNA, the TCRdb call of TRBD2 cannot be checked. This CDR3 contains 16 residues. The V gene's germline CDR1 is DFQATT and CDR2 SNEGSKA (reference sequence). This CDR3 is CSAPTSGSPLFNTQYF.

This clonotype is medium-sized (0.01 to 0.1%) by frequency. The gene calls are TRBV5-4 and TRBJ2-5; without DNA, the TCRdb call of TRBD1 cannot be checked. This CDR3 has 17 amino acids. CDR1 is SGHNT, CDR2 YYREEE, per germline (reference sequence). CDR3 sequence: CASELGGMTGAGETQYF.

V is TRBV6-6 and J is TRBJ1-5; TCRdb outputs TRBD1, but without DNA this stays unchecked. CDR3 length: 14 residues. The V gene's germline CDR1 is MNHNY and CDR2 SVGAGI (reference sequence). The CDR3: CASRTGQVDQPQHF.

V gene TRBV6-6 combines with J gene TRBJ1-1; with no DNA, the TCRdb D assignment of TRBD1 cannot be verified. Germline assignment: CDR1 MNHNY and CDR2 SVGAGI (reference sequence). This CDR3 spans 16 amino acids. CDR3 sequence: CASSYGGKRENTEAFF.

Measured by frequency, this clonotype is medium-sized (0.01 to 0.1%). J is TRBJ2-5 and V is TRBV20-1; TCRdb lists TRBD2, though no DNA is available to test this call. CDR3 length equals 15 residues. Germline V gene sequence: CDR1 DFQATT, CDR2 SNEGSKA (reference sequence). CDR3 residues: CSARPAAGELETQYF.

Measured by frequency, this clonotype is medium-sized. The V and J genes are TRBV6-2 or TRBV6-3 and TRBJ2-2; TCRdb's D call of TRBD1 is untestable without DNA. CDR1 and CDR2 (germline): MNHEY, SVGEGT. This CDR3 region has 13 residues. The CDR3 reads CASSQGNTGELFF.